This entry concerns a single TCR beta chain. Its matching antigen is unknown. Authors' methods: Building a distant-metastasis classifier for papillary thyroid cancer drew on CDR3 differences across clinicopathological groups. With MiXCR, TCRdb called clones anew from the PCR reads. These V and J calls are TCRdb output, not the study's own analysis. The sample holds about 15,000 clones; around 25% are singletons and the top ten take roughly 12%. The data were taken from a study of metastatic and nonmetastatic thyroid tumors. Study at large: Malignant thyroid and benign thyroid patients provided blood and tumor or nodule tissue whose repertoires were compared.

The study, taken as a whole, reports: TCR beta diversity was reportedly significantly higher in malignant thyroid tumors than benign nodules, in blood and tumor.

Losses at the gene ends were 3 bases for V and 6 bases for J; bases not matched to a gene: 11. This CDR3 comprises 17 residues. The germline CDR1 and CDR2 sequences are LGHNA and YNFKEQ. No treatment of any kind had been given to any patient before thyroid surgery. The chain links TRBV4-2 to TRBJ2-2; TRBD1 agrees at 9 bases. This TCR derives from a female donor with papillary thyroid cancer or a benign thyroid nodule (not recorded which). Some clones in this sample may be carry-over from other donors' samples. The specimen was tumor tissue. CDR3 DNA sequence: TGTGCCAGCAGCCACCCCGGGGCCGACAGGGGGTCCGGGGAGCTGTTTTTT. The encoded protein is CASSHPGADRGSGELFF.